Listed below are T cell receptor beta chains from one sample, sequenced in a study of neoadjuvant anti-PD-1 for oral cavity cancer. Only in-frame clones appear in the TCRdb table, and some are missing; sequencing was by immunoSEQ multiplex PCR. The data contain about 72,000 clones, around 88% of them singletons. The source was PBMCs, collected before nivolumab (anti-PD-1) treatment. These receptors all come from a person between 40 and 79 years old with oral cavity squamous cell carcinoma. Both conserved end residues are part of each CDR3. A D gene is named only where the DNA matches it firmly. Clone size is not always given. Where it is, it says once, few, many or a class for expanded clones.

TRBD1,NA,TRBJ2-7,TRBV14,TGTGCCAGCAGCCCACTCGACAGGGACTACGAGCAGTACTTC,CASSPLDRDYEQYF
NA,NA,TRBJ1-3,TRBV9,TGTGCCAGCAGCGGCGTCCCTCTAAACACCATATATTTT,CASSGVPLNTIYF
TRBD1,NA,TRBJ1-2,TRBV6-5,TGTGCCAGCAGTTACGGGACAGGGGGCATCTATGGCTACACCTTC,CASSYGTGGIYGYTF
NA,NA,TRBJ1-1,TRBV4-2,TGTGCCAGCAGCCAAGCCTCAGGGAACACTGAAGCTTTCTTT,CASSQASGNTEAFF
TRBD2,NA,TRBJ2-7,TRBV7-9,TGTGCCAGCAGCTTAGTAGTCTGGGGGGGATCCTACGAGCAGTACTTC,CASSLVVWGGSYEQYF
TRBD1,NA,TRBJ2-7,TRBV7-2,TGTGCCAGCAGCCGAGAAAGGACAGGGGCCGAGCAGTACTTC,CASSRERTGAEQYF
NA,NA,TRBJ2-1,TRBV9,TGTGCCAGCAGCGTAGAGAGTTACAATGAGCAGTTCTTC,CASSVESYNEQFF
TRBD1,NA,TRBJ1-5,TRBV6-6,TGTGCCAGCAGACACGGGACAGCCGATCAGCCCCAGCATTTT,CASRHGTADQPQHF
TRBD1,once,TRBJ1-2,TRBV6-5,TGTGCCAGCAGTTATTCCGGGACAGGGGGCAGGAGCTACACCTTC,CASSYSGTGGRSYTF
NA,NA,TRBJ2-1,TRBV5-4,TGTGCCAGCAGCTTGGGCGGGCCTAGCTCCTACAATGAGCAGTTCTTC,CASSLGGPSSYNEQFF
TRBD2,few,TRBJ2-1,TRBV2,TGTGCCAGCATGGGCCTAGCGGGGTTCAATGAGCAGTTCTTC,CASMGLAGFNEQFF
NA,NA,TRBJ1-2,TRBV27,TGTGCCAGCATTCCTAACAGCAGAACTAACTATGGCTACACCTTC,CASIPNSRTNYGYTF
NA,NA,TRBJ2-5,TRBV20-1,TGCAGTGCTAGAGATATTAGGACCCAGTACTTC,CSARDIRTQYF
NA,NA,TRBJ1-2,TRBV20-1,TGCAGTGCTAGATCCCCGAGGTACACCTTC,CSARSPRYTF
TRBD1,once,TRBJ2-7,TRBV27,TGTGCCAGCAGTCCCCGACAGGGGGTCGAGCAGTACTTC,CASSPRQGVEQYF
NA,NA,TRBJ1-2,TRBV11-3,TGTGCCAGCAGCCTCCCCTCTGACTATGGCTACACCTTC,CASSLPSDYGYTF
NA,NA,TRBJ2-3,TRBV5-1,TGCGCCAGCAGCTGGGCCCCGGGCGGCACAGATACGCAGTATTTT,CASSWAPGGTDTQYF
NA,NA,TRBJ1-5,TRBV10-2,TGCGCCAGCAGTGGGACTAATAGCAATCAGCCCCAGCATTTT,CASSGTNSNQPQHF
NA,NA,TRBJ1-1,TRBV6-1,TGTGCCAGCAGTGACAGGGGCACTGAAGCTTTCTTT,CASSDRGTEAFF
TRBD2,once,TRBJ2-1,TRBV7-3,TGTGCCAGGGGGACTAGCGGAGGGTACAATGAGCAGTTCTTC,CARGTSGGYNEQFF
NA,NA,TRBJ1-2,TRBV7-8,TGTGCCAGCAGCTTAGTATCAGGGAACTATGGCTACACCTTC,CASSLVSGNYGYTF
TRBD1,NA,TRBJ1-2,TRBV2,TGTGCCAGCAGAGCGACAGGGGGCTACTATGGCTACACCTTC,CASRATGGYYGYTF
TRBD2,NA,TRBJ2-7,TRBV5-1,TGCGCCAGCAGTATGGGCGGCGGGGGGAGAACCTACGAGCAGTACTTC,CASSMGGGGRTYEQYF
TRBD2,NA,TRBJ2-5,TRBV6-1,TGTGCCAGCTCCCGAGCGGGACAAGAGACCCAGTACTTC,CASSRAGQETQYF
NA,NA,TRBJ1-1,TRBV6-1,TGTGCCAGCAGTGAAGCGCAATCCAGCCGGGACACTGAAGCTTTCTTT,CASSEAQSSRDTEAFF
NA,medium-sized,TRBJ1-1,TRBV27,TGTGCCAGCAGTTCCCGTTTGAACACTGAAGCTTTCTTT,CASSSRLNTEAFF
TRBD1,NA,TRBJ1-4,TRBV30,TGTGCCTGGAGTGGGGACAGGGGTCAAAAACTGTTTTTT,CAWSGDRGQKLFF
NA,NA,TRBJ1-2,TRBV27,TGTGCCAGCAGTTTATCCTTCGGGATAGGCGGCTACACCTTC,CASSLSFGIGGYTF
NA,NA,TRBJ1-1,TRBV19,TGTGCCAGTAGGAAATTGAACACTGAAGCTTTCTTT,CASRKLNTEAFF
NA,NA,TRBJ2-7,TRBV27,TGTGCCAGCAGTGTCCGGGCCCAGGACCCCTTCGAGCAGTACTTC,CASSVRAQDPFEQYF
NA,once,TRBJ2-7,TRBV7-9,TGTGCCAGCAGCTTAGGCTCCCTGTCCTACTACGAGCAGTACTTC,CASSLGSLSYYEQYF
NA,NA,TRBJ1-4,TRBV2,TGTGCCAGCACCGCCCGGAATCTCGGTGATGAAAAACTGTTTTTT,CASTARNLGDEKLFF
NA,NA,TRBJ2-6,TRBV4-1,TGCGCCAGCAGCCGCGGACACATCTCTGGGGCCAACGTCCTGACTTTC,CASSRGHISGANVLTF
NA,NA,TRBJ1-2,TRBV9,TGTGCCAGCAGTCAAGAGGACTCTACGGAGGGCTACACCTTC,CASSQEDSTEGYTF
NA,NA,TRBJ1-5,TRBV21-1,TGTGCCACTCCTCGACAGCGACATAGCAATCAGCCCCAGCATTTT,CATPRQRHSNQPQHF
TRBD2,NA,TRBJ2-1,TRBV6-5,TGTGCCAGCATCAAGCGGGGGGATGAGCAGTTCTTC,CASIKRGDEQFF
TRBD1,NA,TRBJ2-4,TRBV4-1,TGCGCCAGCAGCCAAGAAGGGGGCAACCCTTCACACTTC,CASSQEGGNPSHF
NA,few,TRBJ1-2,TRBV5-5,TGTGCCAGCAGCTTGCACACCAACTATGGCTACACCTTC,CASSLHTNYGYTF
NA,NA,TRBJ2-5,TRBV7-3,TGTGCCAGCAGTGGGACGAGGGTCGAACAAGAGACCCAGTACTTC,CASSGTRVEQETQYF
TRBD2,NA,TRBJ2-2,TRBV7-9,TGTGCCAGCAGCTTCGCGGGGGGCGCTAGCGGGGAGCTGTTTTTT,CASSFAGGASGELFF
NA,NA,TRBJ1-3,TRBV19,TGTGCCAGTAGTCCCCACGGGACGGTCTCTGGAAACACCATATATTTT,CASSPHGTVSGNTIYF
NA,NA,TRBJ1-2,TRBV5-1,TGCGCCAGCAGTTCAGGGGATTCTGGCTACACCTTC,CASSSGDSGYTF
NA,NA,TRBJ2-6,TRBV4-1,TGCGCCAGCAGCCTAAGATACGGGGACTCTGGGGCCAACGTCCTGACTTTC,CASSLRYGDSGANVLTF
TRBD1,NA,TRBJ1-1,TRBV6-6,TGTGCCAGCCTTCTACTACAGGGGAATGAAGCTTTCTTT,CASLLLQGNEAFF
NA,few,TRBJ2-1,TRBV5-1,TGCGCCAGCAGCTTGGGAGGACTTCCCCCTGGTGAGCAGTTCTTC,CASSLGGLPPGEQFF
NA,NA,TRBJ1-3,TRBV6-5,TGTGCCAGCAGTTACCCAGGGGGAAACACCATATATTTT,CASSYPGGNTIYF
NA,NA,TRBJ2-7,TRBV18,TGTGCCAGCTCACCACCCCCAGGGCACTACGAGCAGTACTTC,CASSPPPGHYEQYF
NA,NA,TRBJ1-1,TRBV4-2,TGTGCCAGCAGCCAAACAGGGATTTTGAATGAAGCTTTCTTT,CASSQTGILNEAFF
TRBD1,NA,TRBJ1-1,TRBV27,TGTGCCAGCAGTAAGGGACAGGAGGACACTGAAGCTTTCTTT,CASSKGQEDTEAFF
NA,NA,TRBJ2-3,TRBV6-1,TGTGCCAGCAGTGCAGGCCCTCGGGATACGCAGTATTTT,CASSAGPRDTQYF
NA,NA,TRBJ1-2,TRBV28,TGTGCCAGCAGAATATCAGAGCAAAACTATGGCTACACCTTC,CASRISEQNYGYTF
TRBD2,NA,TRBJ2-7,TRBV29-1,TGCAGCGTTGAAGGTCTAGCGGGAGGTTACGAGCAGTACTTC,CSVEGLAGGYEQYF
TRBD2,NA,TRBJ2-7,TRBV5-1,TGCGCCAGCAGGCCTGGACTAGCGGGAGGATATGAGCAGTACTTC,CASRPGLAGGYEQYF
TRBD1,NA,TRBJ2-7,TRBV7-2,TGTGCCAGCAGCCGCGGACAGGGCAGCGCCTACGAGCAGTACTTC,CASSRGQGSAYEQYF
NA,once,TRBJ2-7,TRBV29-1,TGCAGCGTTCAGTCCCCTATGGGGAACGAGCAGTACTTC,CSVQSPMGNEQYF
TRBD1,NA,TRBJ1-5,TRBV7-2,TGTGCCAGCAGCCCCTCGACAGGGCGAAATCAGCCCCAGCATTTT,CASSPSTGRNQPQHF
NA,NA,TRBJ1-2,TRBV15,TGTGCCACCAGCAGAGATATGGTTGGAGGGACGGGCGGCTACACCTTC,CATSRDMVGGTGGYTF
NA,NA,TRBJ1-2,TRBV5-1,TGCGCCAGCAGCTTACAGGGATTAAATGGCTACACCTTC,CASSLQGLNGYTF
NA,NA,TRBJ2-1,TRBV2,TGTGCCAGCAGTGACGGGGGAGTGGCCTACAATGAGCAGTTCTTC,CASSDGGVAYNEQFF
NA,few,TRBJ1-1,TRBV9,TGTGCCAGCAGCGCTCCCGGGACGGGGAACACTGAAGCTTTCTTT,CASSAPGTGNTEAFF